A single sample gave rise to the 17 T cell receptor beta chains below, sequenced in a study of blood T cell repertoires in COVID-19. The assay was immunoSEQ multiplex PCR, and TCRdb's table has in-frame clones only and misses some. The table records about 15,000 clones, under 80% of them present only once. Sequencing was carried out using peripheral blood. Receptors were obtained from a man aged 70 or older with active or convalescent COVID-19.

The DNA of the CDR3 is TGTGCCAGCAGCCAAGTACTAGCGGGGTTCACAGATACGCAGTATTTT. Translating gives CASSQVLAGFTDTQYF. This sequence joins TRBV3-1 (or the pseudogene TRBV3-2) and TRBJ2-3, with 10 nucleotides matching TRBD2. Trimming took 1 base from V and 2 from J; bases not matched to a gene: 3. This CDR3 is 16 amino acids long. Per germline, CDR1 LGHDT and CDR2 YNNKEL (reference sequence).

The J gene is TRBJ2-1, the V gene TRBV5-1, with TRBD2 matching over 9 bases. This CDR3 has 16 residues. Per germline, CDR1 SGHRS and CDR2 YFSETQ. Trimming cost V 0 bases and J 7 bases; bases outside gene matches: 8. DNA for the CDR3: TGCGCCAGCAGCTTGGGGGCTAGCGGGGTGGGGAATGAGCAGTTCTTC. Its translation is CASSLGASGVGNEQFF.

The chain uses TRBV5-1 and TRBJ2-3; D remains unclear. Germline CDR1 reads SGHRS; CDR2 reads YFSETQ. The CDR3 spans 14 residues. The V gene lost 0 bases and the J gene lost 4 bases, with 9 bases spanning the gap. CDR3 nucleotide sequence: TGCGCCAGCAGCTTGGGGCAAAACGCAGATACGCAGTATTTT. It yields the protein CASSLGQNADTQYF.

The genes are TRBV2 and TRBJ2-5, with 8 nucleotides matching TRBD2. Germline values: CDR1 SNHLY, CDR2 FYNNEI. V was pared by 6 bases and J by 5 bases, with 5 bases of the junction left unmatched. The CDR3 sequence is 13 residues long. For the CDR3, the DNA is TGTGCCAGCAGACCGCGGGGGGCCGAGACCCAGTACTTC. This encodes CASRPRGAETQYF.

This chain uses TRBV28 with TRBJ2-7, with 8 bases lining up with TRBD2. The CDR3 is made up of 17 amino acids. The V segment lost 5 bases and the J segment 2 bases; nucleotides outside the gene matches: 14. CDR1 is MDHEN, CDR2 SYDVKM, per germline. The CDR3 sequence: CASSPPVPAGAPYEQYF. For the CDR3, the DNA is TGTGCCAGCAGTCCCCCGGTCCCAGCGGGAGCCCCCTACGAGCAGTACTTC.

The chain has TRBV10-3 and TRBJ2-7; the match to TRBD2 covers 7 bases. Germline V gives CDR1 ENHRY, CDR2 SYGVKD. V gave up 5 bases and J gave up 5 bases; unmatched junction bases: 9. This CDR3 has 14 amino acids. This chain's CDR3 is CAISFGTMVNEQYF. The CDR3 DNA sequence: TGTGCCATCAGTTTTGGGACTATGGTCAACGAGCAGTACTTC.

This sequence joins TRBV27 and TRBJ2-6; D is uncertain. Germline loops: CDR1 MNHEY, CDR2 SMNVEV (reference sequence). V was clipped by 3 bases and J by 4 bases, with 13 bases between them. The CDR3 loop spans 16 amino acids. As DNA, the CDR3 is TGTGCCAGCAGTTTCCTAAGAGAGCCAGGGGCCAACGTCCTGACTTTC. It yields the protein CASSFLREPGANVLTF. Combining the CDR3 with reference TRBV27 and TRBJ2-6 gives the whole variable domain EAQVTQNPRYLITVTGKKLTVTCSQNMNHEYMSWYRQDPGLGLRQIYYSMNVEVTDKGDVPEGYKVSRKEKRNFPLILESPSPNQTSLYFCASSFLREPGANVLTFGAGSRLTVL.

By its share, this clone is medium-sized. The chain recombines TRBV28 with TRBJ2-6; 11 nucleotides agree with TRBD2. The V segment lost 3 bases and the J segment 2 bases; nucleotides outside the gene matches: 6. In germline, CDR1 is MDHEN, CDR2 SYDVKM. This CDR3 has 18 amino acids. The CDR3 nucleotides are TGTGCCAGCAGTTTGGATAGCGGGAGGGCCCCTGGGGCCAACGTCCTGACTTTC. Its translation is CASSLDSGRAPGANVLTF.

This clone was observed a handful of times. The CDR3 here is CASRLPGGEQFF. CDR3 coding DNA: TGTGCCAGTAGACTACCGGGGGGAGAGCAGTTCTTC. The genes are TRBV19 and TRBJ2-1; 7 nucleotides match TRBD2. The V and J ends lost 6 bases and 10 bases, in that order; junction bases with no gene match: 6. This CDR3 is built from 12 residues. CDR1 is LNHDA, CDR2 SQIVND, per germline (reference sequence).

This clone was observed a handful of times. This chain uses TRBV5-1 with TRBJ2-7, with a possible D match to TRBD1 (6 bases). Trimming stripped 2 bases from V and 3 bases from J, with 12 bases between. Germline lookup yields CDR1 SGHRS and CDR2 YFSETQ. The CDR3 has 14 amino acids. The CDR3 DNA follows: TGCGCCAGCAGCTTATGGACAGACGGCTACGAGCAGTACTTC. This encodes CASSLWTDGYEQYF.

V usage is TRBV5-4 and J usage is TRBJ2-1; 9 positions agree with TRBD2. The CDR3 has 16 amino acids. The junction had 10 bases not matched to a gene; V was cut back by 4 bases and J by 5 bases. Germline V gives CDR1 SGHNT, CDR2 YYREEE (reference sequence). As DNA, the CDR3 is TGTGCCAGCAGCCTCCTTCACGGGACTAGCAACAATGAGCAGTTCTTC. Encoded protein: CASSLLHGTSNNEQFF.

The CDR3 loop is CASRKDILGHEQFF. As DNA, the CDR3 is TGTGCCAGCCGGAAGGACATATTGGGCCATGAGCAGTTCTTC. The V and J genes are TRBV2 and TRBJ2-1; the D gene is possibly TRBD1 (5 bases). Germline loops: CDR1 SNHLY, CDR2 FYNNEI. The CDR3 spans 14 residues. Deletions cut 8 bases from V and 8 bases from J, with 19 bases between. Looking up the rest from reference TRBV2 and TRBJ2-1 gives the full variable domain: EPEVTQTPSHQVTQMGQEVILRCVPISNHLYFYWYRQILGQKVEFLVSFYNNEISEKSEIFDDQFSVERPDGSNFTLKIRSTKLEDSAMYFCASRKDILGHEQFFGPGTRLTVL.

The rearrangement links TRBV6-5 to TRBJ2-7, with 7 positions matching TRBD1. Germline V lookup: CDR1 MNHEY, CDR2 SVGAGI. The length of the CDR3 is 13 residues. J was trimmed by 6 bases and V by 5 bases; bases with no gene match: 7. DNA for the CDR3: TGTGCCAGCAGTCATGGACAGGCTGGCGAGCAGTACTTC. It encodes CASSHGQAGEQYF.

This clone was observed a handful of times. The chain is built from TRBV7-9 and TRBJ2-7; D remains ambiguous. Per the germline V gene, CDR1 is SEHNR and CDR2 is FQNEAQ (reference sequence). Deletions cut 2 bases from V and 2 bases from J, with 10 bases between. This CDR3 region has 14 residues. The CDR3 spells CASSLLSGTYEQYF. The CDR3 coding sequence is TGTGCCAGCAGCTTACTATCAGGTACCTACGAGCAGTACTTC.

The chain couples TRBV6-6 to TRBJ1-5; TRBD1 might be the D (6 bases). The CDR3 contains 14 residues. Per the germline V gene, CDR1 is MNHNY and CDR2 is SVGAGI (reference sequence). The V gene lost 2 bases and the J gene lost 3 bases, with 8 bases spanning the gap. CDR3 loop: CASSYGDINQPQHF. In DNA form, the CDR3 reads TGTGCCAGCAGTTACGGGGACATCAATCAGCCCCAGCATTTT.

The chain recombines TRBV3-1 (or the pseudogene TRBV3-2) with TRBJ1-5; 8 bases map to TRBD1. The CDR3 sequence is 15 residues long. Germline V gene data show CDR1 as LGHDT and CDR2 as YNNKEL (reference sequence). V dropped 1 base and J dropped 7; count of bases not matched to a gene: 6. The CDR3 reads CASSQGQGAGQPQHF. The CDR3 coding sequence is TGTGCCAGCAGCCAAGGCCAGGGGGCCGGGCAGCCCCAGCATTTT.

The V gene is TRBV5-5, the J gene TRBJ1-1; D might be TRBD1 (5 bases). The CDR3 is 15 amino acids. Trimming shortened V by 0 bases and J by 0 bases, and 9 bases separated the two germline ends. Germline values: CDR1 SGHKS, CDR2 YYEKEE (reference sequence). The CDR3 DNA reads TGTGCCAGCAGCTTGGCGGGGGTCCTGAACACTGAAGCTTTCTTT. As protein: CASSLAGVLNTEAFF. Complete variable domain (other parts from reference TRBV5-5 and TRBJ1-1): DAGVTQSPTHLIKTRGQQVTLRCSPISGHKSVSWYQQVLGQGPQFIFQYYEKEERGRGNFPDRFSARQFPNYSSELNVNALLLGDSALYLCASSLAGVLNTEAFFGQGTRLTVV.